The sequence of this TCR beta chain was determined in a study of CD8 T cells in Susac syndrome. Study summary: Active disease was present in six of the sequenced Susac syndrome patients, and remission in eight or nine.

With random hexamers, reverse transcription was performed on about 0.5 to 1 ug of RNA. A single record per CDR3 protein comes from TCRdb applying MiXCR to the immunoSEQ multiplex PCR reads. This sample has some 180,000 distinct CDR3 sequences, with roughly nine tenths found just once. Germline CDR1 KGHSH, CDR2 LQKENI. Trimming cost V 2 bases and J 0 bases, with 15 bases left between them. The CDR3 has 17 residues. Sequencing of TCR beta drew on CD8+ and CD4+ T cells from blood. TEMRA cells were FACS-enriched, unlike CD8+ and CD4+ T cells, which were negatively isolated. Sequenced input: CD4+ T cells from PBMCs. This TCR came from a human donor with Susac syndrome. V gene TRBV18 combines with J gene TRBJ2-3; no clear D. The CDR3 here is CASSPVTPSGSTDTQYF. CDR3 sequence (DNA): TGTGCCAGCTCACCAGTAACGCCCTCAGGAAGCACAGATACGCAGTATTTT.